This note documents a single T cell receptor beta chain sequence. Antigen: not known. Specified treatment: about 20 received Ad26.COV2.S at low or high dose, single or two shots; about 5 received placebo; per-sample allocation not given. Sampling took place 63 days after the first vaccine or placebo injection. Sequencing used immunoSEQ multiplex PCR; TCRdb keeps in-frame clones, though not all of them. This table holds approximately 300,000 clones, around four fifths found once. This entry comes from a study of Ad26.COV2.S vaccination and SARS-CoV-2 variants. Overall study: By the intramuscular route, Ad26.COV2.S was given once, or twice 56 days apart. Points from the study as a whole: Measures of TCR breadth and depth may have fallen short of total T cell responses. Reportedly, spike-specific CD8+ and CD4+ T cell responses achieved substantial breadth once vaccination had taken place.

CDR3 length equals 12 residues. The germline V gene encodes CDR1 SGHVS and CDR2 FQNEAQ. Trimming removed 1 base from V and 6 bases from J, with 6 bases in between. The sequence was collected from a person between 18 and 65 years old who received the Ad26.COV2.S COVID-19 vaccine or a placebo. The chain is built from TRBV7-8 and TRBJ1-1; a possible D gene is TRBD1 (5 bases). This specimen was peripheral blood, taken in a trial of Ad26.COV2.S vaccine versus placebo. CDR3 residues: CASSLVGPEAFF. In DNA form, the CDR3 reads TGTGCCAGCAGCTTAGTGGGACCTGAAGCTTTCTTT.